The next 10 T cell receptor beta chains were all read from a single sample in a study of beta chain features in type 1 diabetes. Sequenced material consisted of expressed TCRB transcripts (all of the isolated RNA was reverse transcribed). Here immunoSEQ multiplex PCR was the method, and the copy in TCRdb shows in-frame clones only, minus some. The table lists just over 600,000 clones, 15% to 19% of them singletons. Sequencing input: naive CD4+ T cells from blood. These receptors were obtained from a man between 18 and 29 years old in good health.

This rearrangement joins TRBV18 to TRBJ2-7, with D unresolved. The CDR3 length is 14 residues. The V gene lost 0 bases and the J gene lost 0 bases, with 6 bases spanning the gap. Germline CDR1 reads KGHSH; CDR2 reads LQKENI. The CDR3 coding sequence is TGTGCCAGCTCACCACCGGGCCCCTCCTACGAGCAGTACTTC. This gives the protein CASSPPGPSYEQYF. The full variable domain, its missing parts supplied by reference TRBV18 and TRBJ2-7, is NAGVMQNPRHLVRRRGQEARLRCSPMKGHSHVYWYRQLPEEGLKFMVYLQKENIIDESGMPKERFSAEFPKEGPSILRIQQVVRGDSAAYFCASSPPGPSYEQYFGPGTRLTVT.

The chain is built from TRBV30 and TRBJ1-5; D might be TRBD1 (5 bases). CDR1 and CDR2 from the germline V gene are GTSNPN and SVGIG (reference sequence). This CDR3 is built from 15 residues. Trimming pared 2 bases from V and 2 bases from J, leaving 13 bases between. The CDR3 is CAWSIGWGRNQPQHF. The CDR3 DNA sequence: TGTGCCTGGAGTATAGGTTGGGGCCGCAATCAGCCCCAGCATTTT. The entire variable domain, with the rest obtained from reference TRBV30 and TRBJ1-5, is as follows: SQTIHQWPATLVQPVGSPLSLECTVEGTSNPNLYWYRQAAGRGLQLLFYSVGIGQISSEVPQNLSASRPQDRQFILSSKKLLLSDSGFYLCAWSIGWGRNQPQHFGDGTRLSIL.

This clone was seen a handful of times. V usage is TRBV28 and J usage is TRBJ2-2, with D tentatively TRBD2 (6 bases). The ends were cut back, 2 bases at V and 0 bases at J, with 7 bases in the middle. Germline values: CDR1 MDHEN, CDR2 SYDVKM. This CDR3 spans 15 amino acids. CDR3 nucleotide sequence: TGTGCCAGCAGTTTACGGGGGTCGAACACCGGGGAGCTGTTTTTT. Translation: CASSLRGSNTGELFF.

The chain employs TRBV10-3 and TRBJ2-3; tentatively, D is TRBD1 (5 bases). Trimming removed 6 bases from V and 0 bases from J, with 16 bases in between. The CDR3 contains 16 residues. From germline, CDR1 is ENHRY and CDR2 SYGVKD. The CDR3 coding sequence is TGTGCCATCAGGCAGGGTGCTGGGGTTAGCACAGATACGCAGTATTTT. As protein: CAIRQGAGVSTDTQYF.

This chain links TRBV28 with TRBJ1-5; 10 nucleotides line up with TRBD1. Germline trimming cut 5 bases from V and 6 bases from J; bases unmatched to any gene: 10. Germline CDR1 and CDR2: MDHEN and SYDVKM. This CDR3 is 16 amino acids long. The DNA of the CDR3 is TGTGCCAGCAGTATAGGGACAGGGGCTCGGAGTCAGCCCCAGCATTTT. Translating it yields CASSIGTGARSQPQHF.

The chain couples TRBV13 to TRBJ1-2; possibly TRBD1 for D (5 bases). V lost 5 bases and J 4 bases, leaving 11 bases between the germline ends. Germline V gives CDR1 PRHDT, CDR2 FYEKMQ (reference sequence). This CDR3 contains 13 residues. CDR3 nucleotides: TGTGCCAGCAGCCTGGGACGGTTCTATGGCTACACCTTC. Translating it yields CASSLGRFYGYTF.

The V gene is TRBV5-1, the J gene TRBJ2-2; no firm D call. CDR3 length: 15 amino acids. V gave up 4 bases and J gave up 3 bases, with 13 bases separating them. The germline CDR1 and CDR2 sequences are SGHRS and YFSETQ. CDR3 loop: CASSLELVDTGELFF. The CDR3 DNA sequence: TGCGCCAGCAGCCTAGAACTGGTGGACACCGGGGAGCTGTTTTTT.

The V gene is TRBV5-4, the J gene TRBJ2-5; no firm D call. The CDR3 consists of 12 residues. The V end was cut by 0 bases, the J end by 1 base, with 1 base between. In germline, CDR1 is SGHNT, CDR2 YYREEE (reference sequence). The CDR3 DNA sequence: TGTGCCAGCAGCTTGGCCCAAGAGACCCAGTACTTC. It encodes CASSLAQETQYF. The entire variable domain, with the rest obtained from reference TRBV5-4 and TRBJ2-5, is as follows: ETGVTQSPTHLIKTRGQQVTLRCSSQSGHNTVSWYQQALGQGPQFIFQYYREEENGRGNFPPRFSGLQFPNYSSELNVNALELDDSALYLCASSLAQETQYFGPGTRLLVL.

This clone was recorded a few times. The rearrangement links TRBV28 to TRBJ2-7; a possible D gene is TRBD2 (6 bases). The V gene's germline CDR1 is MDHEN and CDR2 SYDVKM. CDR3 length: 16 amino acids. With 7 bases removed from V and 3 bases from J, the gap between germline ends came to 22 bases. Here the CDR3 reads CASTSRGGGSVYEQYF. As DNA, the CDR3 is TGTGCCAGCACCTCCCGGGGCGGAGGGTCGGTCTACGAGCAGTACTTC.

Here the CDR3 DNA reads TGTGCCAGCAGGAAGACAGGGGCGGGCACCGGGGAGCTGTTTTTT. It yields the protein CASRKTGAGTGELFF. V gene TRBV2 combines with J gene TRBJ2-2, with TRBD1 matching over 8 bases. Trimming at V came to 6 bases and at J to 4 bases, leaving 7 bases not matched to a gene. The CDR3 runs 15 residues. The germline V gene has CDR1 SNHLY and CDR2 FYNNEI.